Shown below are 4 T cell receptor beta chains from a single sample sequenced in a study of shared clonotypes between healthy human individuals. Generated by immunoSEQ multiplex PCR, the TCRdb table keeps only in-frame clones and is missing some. The repertoire holds about 2.4 million clones, with over 85% as singletons. Sequences were obtained from naive CD4+ T cells from PBMCs. As for subset: CD45RA+ positively selected. These receptor sequences come from a man aged 18 to 35 in good health. Some clones in this sample may be carry-over from other donors' samples.

This chain links TRBV10-3 with TRBJ2-3, with D possibly matching TRBD2 (7 bases). Trimming left V 2 bases short and J 4 bases short, with 10 bases between. The germline gives CDR1 ENHRY, CDR2 SYGVKD. The CDR3 runs to 14 residues. This CDR3 is CAISEAGAADTQYF. The CDR3 DNA reads as TGTGCCATCAGTGAGGCGGGGGCGGCAGATACGCAGTATTTT.

CDR3 bases: TGTGCAAGTCGCTTAATGCGGGATAACACCGGGGAGCTGTTTTTT. Amino acid sequence: CASRLMRDNTGELFF. The chain has TRBV12-2 and TRBJ2-2; no check of the table's D call, TRBD2, against the DNA was made. TRBV12-2 has pseudogene status. The CDR3 covers 15 residues.

The chain combines TRBV10-3 with TRBJ1-5, with unresolved D. V gave up 6 bases and J gave up 1 base, with 7 bases separating them. CDR3 length: 13 amino acids. CDR1 and CDR2 (germline): ENHRY, SYGVKD. The CDR3 protein is CAIRAESNQPQHF. In nucleotides, the CDR3 is TGTGCCATCAGAGCGGAGAGCAATCAGCCCCAGCATTTT.

The rearrangement joins TRBV5-6 to TRBJ2-5; TRBD1 agrees at 9 bases. The CDR3 is 15 amino acids. V shed 1 base and J 4 bases; nucleotides not matched to a gene: 5. Germline V gives CDR1 SGHDT, CDR2 YYEEEE. The CDR3 spells CASSLLGTGRETQYF. CDR3 nucleotides: TGTGCCAGCAGCTTGCTTGGGACAGGGAGAGAGACCCAGTACTTC.